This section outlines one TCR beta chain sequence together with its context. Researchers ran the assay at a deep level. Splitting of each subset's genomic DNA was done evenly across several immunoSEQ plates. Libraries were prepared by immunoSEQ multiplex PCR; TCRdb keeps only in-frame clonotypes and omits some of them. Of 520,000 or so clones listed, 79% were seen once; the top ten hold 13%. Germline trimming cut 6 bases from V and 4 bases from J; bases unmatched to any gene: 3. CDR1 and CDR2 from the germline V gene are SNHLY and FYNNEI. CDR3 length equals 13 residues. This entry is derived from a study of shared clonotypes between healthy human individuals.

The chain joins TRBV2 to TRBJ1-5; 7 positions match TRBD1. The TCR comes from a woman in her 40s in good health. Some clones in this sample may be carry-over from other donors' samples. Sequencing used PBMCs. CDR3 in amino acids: CASRVTGNQPQHF. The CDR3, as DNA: TGTGCCAGCAGGGTGACAGGGAATCAGCCCCAGCATTTT.